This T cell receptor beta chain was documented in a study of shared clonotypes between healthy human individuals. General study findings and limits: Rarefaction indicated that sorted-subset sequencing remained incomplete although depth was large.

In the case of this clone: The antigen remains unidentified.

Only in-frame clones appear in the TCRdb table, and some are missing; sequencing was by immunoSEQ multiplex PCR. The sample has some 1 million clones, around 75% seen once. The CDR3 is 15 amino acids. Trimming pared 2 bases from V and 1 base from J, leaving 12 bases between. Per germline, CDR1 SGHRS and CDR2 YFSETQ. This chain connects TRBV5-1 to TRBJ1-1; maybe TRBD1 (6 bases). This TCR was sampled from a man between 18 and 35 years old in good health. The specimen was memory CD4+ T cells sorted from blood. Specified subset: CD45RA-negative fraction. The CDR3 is CASSFRGKGNTEAFF. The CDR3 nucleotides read TGCGCCAGCAGCTTTAGGGGGAAAGGGAACACTGAAGCTTTCTTT. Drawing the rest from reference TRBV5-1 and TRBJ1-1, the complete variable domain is KAGVTQTPRYLIKTRGQQVTLSCSPISGHRSVSWYQQTPGQGLQFLFEYFSETQRNKGNFPGRFSGRQFSNSRSEMNVSTLELGDSALYLCASSFRGKGNTEAFFGQGTRLTVV.